The source of this T cell receptor (beta chain) is a study of beta chain features in type 1 diabetes. Study at large: Across every sample, roughly 100 million sorted cells were examined in total. Findings of the study overall: Among patients, naive, central memory and Treg TCRB repertoires appeared more similar than among healthy donors. VDJ junctions in type 1 diabetes patients carried more deletions and fewer insertions.

The CDR3 sequence is 14 residues long. The V segment lost 0 bases and the J segment 3 bases; nucleotides outside the gene matches: 0. Per germline, CDR1 SGHTA and CDR2 FQGNSA. One heparinised blood draw, averaging about 100 mL, came from each donor. Reverse transcribing all isolated RNA meant expressed TCRB transcripts were sequenced. Sequenced by immunoSEQ multiplex PCR; TCRdb stores in-frame clones only, minus some. In the table there are around 300,000 clones, 11% to 15% of which are singletons. This clone was detected only a few times. Its antigen remains unknown. The sequencing input was central memory CD4+ T cells from blood. The origin of this receptor is a man aged 25 to 40 in good health. This chain joins TRBV7-2 and TRBJ2-5; 8 bases match TRBD2. Written as DNA, the CDR3 is TGTGCCAGCAGCTTAGCTAGCGGGAAAGAGACCCAGTACTTC. Translated, it gives CASSLASGKETQYF.